Following are 23 T cell receptor beta chains from one sample sequenced in a study of early T cells in non-severe SARS-CoV-2 infection (dated by TCRdb to 2020 to 2022). The library was generated by 5' RACE. TCRdb records NextSeq 500 as the sequencer. TCRdb took the public reads, trimmed them with fastp at Q25, ran MiXCR for clone calling and kept in-frame beta chains. For every CDR3 protein sequence, its rows merge into one entry that carries the most common genes and DNA. This sample gives fewer than 35,000 distinct CDR3 sequences in total; 9% to 9.5% of them show up just once. Roughly an eighth of the sample is in the top ten clones. Sequenced input: whole blood. The receptors here all came from an adult who was a healthcare worker with PCR-confirmed SARS-CoV-2 infection or an uninfected control (not recorded which).

This clonotype was recorded many times. The chain joins TRBV18 to TRBJ1-6; D is possibly TRBD1 (5 bases). The CDR3 contains 14 residues. Trimming left V 3 bases short and J 8 bases short, with 11 bases between. CDR1 and CDR2 from the germline V gene are KGHSH and LQKENI. The DNA of the CDR3 is TGTGCCAGCTCACCGCAGCCGGGGGATTCACCCCTCCACTTT. Its protein is CASSPQPGDSPLHF. Together with reference TRBV18 and TRBJ1-6, the CDR3 gives the full variable domain: NAGVMQNPRHLVRRRGQEARLRCSPMKGHSHVYWYRQLPEEGLKFMVYLQKENIIDESGMPKERFSAEFPKEGPSILRIQQVVRGDSAAYFCASSPQPGDSPLHFGNGTRLTVT.

This clonotype was observed at least ten times. This chain uses TRBV3-1 with TRBJ1-2, with D unresolved. CDR1 is LGHDT and CDR2 is YNNKEL in the germline V gene (reference sequence). Trimming stripped 4 bases from V and 8 bases from J, with 14 bases between. The CDR3 runs to 13 residues. Here the CDR3 reads CASSPTTLGGYTF. In nucleotides, the CDR3 is TGTGCCAGCAGCCCTACTACTCTGGGAGGCTACACCTTC.

V is TRBV20-1 and J is TRBJ2-1, with D uncertain. Germline V gives CDR1 DFQATT, CDR2 SNEGSKA (reference sequence). The CDR3 loop spans 14 amino acids. Trimming shortened V by 1 base and J by 9 bases, and 16 bases separated the two germline ends. The CDR3 bases are TGCAGTGCTAGAGCGGACGGAAAGCCGAGTGAGCAGTTCTTC. Encoded protein: CSARADGKPSEQFF.

This clonotype was observed a handful of times. The rearrangement joins TRBV18 to TRBJ1-5; D possibly corresponds to TRBD1 (5 bases). CDR3 size: 14 residues. V lost 3 bases and J 3 bases, leaving 9 bases between the germline ends. CDR1 is KGHSH, CDR2 LQKENI, per germline. As DNA, the CDR3 is TGTGCCAGCTCACCGACAGCTGTCAATCAGCCCCAGCATTTT. This gives the protein CASSPTAVNQPQHF. The variable domain in full, completed from reference TRBV18 and TRBJ1-5, reads NAGVMQNPRHLVRRRGQEARLRCSPMKGHSHVYWYRQLPEEGLKFMVYLQKENIIDESGMPKERFSAEFPKEGPSILRIQQVVRGDSAAYFCASSPTAVNQPQHFGDGTRLSIL.

This rearrangement joins TRBV5-1 to TRBJ2-7; tentative D call: TRBD1 (6 bases). Germline V lookup: CDR1 SGHRS, CDR2 YFSETQ. This CDR3 contains 13 residues. V lost 3 bases and J 2 bases, leaving 9 bases between the germline ends. CDR3 protein: CASSYRTAYEQYF. The CDR3 coding sequence is TGCGCCAGCAGCTACAGGACAGCCTACGAGCAGTACTTC.

This clonotype showed up many times. This rearrangement joins TRBV7-9 to TRBJ1-1, with D maybe TRBD1 (6 bases). The germline V and J ends were trimmed by 6 bases and 5 bases, with 16 bases remaining between them. The length of the CDR3 is 14 residues. Per the germline V gene, CDR1 is SEHNR and CDR2 is FQNEAQ (reference sequence). The CDR3 DNA follows: TGTGCCAGCAGTTCTATGACAGGTTGGACTGAAGCTTTCTTT. It encodes CASSSMTGWTEAFF.

This clonotype was found a few times. The chain recombines TRBV12-3 or TRBV12-4 with TRBJ2-6; D perhaps matches TRBD1 (5 bases). V dropped 7 bases and J dropped 4 bases, with 14 bases sitting between them. The CDR3 length is 15 residues. This CDR3 is CASIPGIHGANVLTF. The CDR3, as DNA: TGTGCCAGCATCCCAGGGATTCACGGGGCCAACGTCCTGACTTTC.

This clonotype came up a few times. V and J are TRBV7-2 and TRBJ1-2; D unresolved. The germline V and J ends were trimmed by 0 bases and 8 bases, with 16 bases remaining between them. CDR3 length: 15 residues. CDR1 and CDR2 from the germline V gene are SGHTA and FQGNSA. CDR3 loop: CASSLALSVSWGYTF. Here the CDR3 DNA reads TGTGCCAGCAGCTTAGCGCTTTCAGTGTCTTGGGGCTACACCTTC.

This clonotype was seen at least ten times. The chain recombines TRBV10-1 with TRBJ2-3; tentative D call: TRBD2 (6 bases). Trimming stripped 0 bases from V and 3 bases from J, with 7 bases between. This CDR3 spans 14 amino acids. Germline CDR1 is WNHNN and CDR2 is SYGVQD (reference sequence). CDR3 sequence (DNA): TGCGCCAGCAGTGAGTCCCTAGCGACAGATACGCAGTATTTT. Protein sequence: CASSESLATDTQYF.

This clonotype showed up many times. CDR3 loop: CSARGALGVHEQYF. The CDR3 bases are TGCAGTGCTAGGGGGGCCCTTGGCGTCCACGAGCAGTACTTC. This chain links TRBV20-1 with TRBJ2-7; a possible D gene is TRBD1 (6 bases). V was clipped by 3 bases and J by 5 bases, with 17 bases between them. The CDR3 length is 14 residues. CDR1 is DFQATT and CDR2 is SNEGSKA in the germline V gene (reference sequence).

This clonotype was detected many times. The chain is built from TRBV15 and TRBJ2-5; 7 bases map to TRBD2. The CDR3 has 12 residues. The V gene's germline CDR1 is LNHNV and CDR2 YYDKDF (reference sequence). V shed 9 bases and J 2 bases; nucleotides not matched to a gene: 3. The CDR3 spells CATGRAQETQYF. The CDR3 DNA is TGTGCCACGGGGAGGGCGCAAGAGACCCAGTACTTC.

This clonotype has a count of ten or more. CDR3 bases: TGTGCCAGCAGCTTGGGGGCAGACCAAGAGACCCAGTACTTC. This translates into CASSLGADQETQYF. This chain links TRBV5-6 with TRBJ2-5; the D is unclear. Trimming pared 0 bases from V and 0 bases from J, leaving 6 bases between. This CDR3 contains 14 residues. In germline, CDR1 is SGHDT, CDR2 YYEEEE.

The genes are TRBV5-6 and TRBJ1-2, with unresolved D. Trimming took off 7 bases at V and 4 bases at J, with 11 bases between the two ends. The CDR3 extends over 12 amino acids. Germline V gives CDR1 SGHDT, CDR2 YYEEEE. The CDR3 sequence: CASRLGLYGYTF. In DNA form, the CDR3 reads TGTGCCAGCCGTCTAGGTCTCTATGGCTACACCTTC.

The chain recombines TRBV7-8 with TRBJ1-5; 7 positions agree with TRBD1. The junction had 13 bases not matched to a gene; V was cut back by 5 bases and J by 9 bases. Germline loops: CDR1 SGHVS, CDR2 FQNEAQ. The CDR3 runs to 15 residues. CDR3 sequence reads: CASSPSHRGGMPQHF. DNA of the CDR3: TGTGCCAGCAGCCCATCCCACAGGGGCGGGATGCCCCAGCATTTT.

This clonotype has a count of ten or more. The genes are TRBV29-1 and TRBJ2-7; 10 bases align to TRBD2. V gave up 4 bases and J gave up 2 bases; unmatched junction bases: 2. The germline V gene has CDR1 SQVTM and CDR2 ANQGSEA. CDR3 length equals 13 residues. The CDR3 region is CSVGLAGAYEQYF. CDR3 in DNA: TGCAGCGTTGGGCTAGCGGGGGCCTACGAGCAGTACTTC.

This clonotype was seen many times. V is TRBV12-5 and J is TRBJ2-7; 9 nucleotides line up with TRBD1. Per the germline V gene, CDR1 is LGHNT and CDR2 is FRNRAP. The CDR3 contains 12 residues. Germline trimming cut 6 bases from V and 3 bases from J; bases unmatched to any gene: 0. The CDR3 here is CASGGQGYEQYF. The CDR3 DNA reads TGTGCTAGTGGGGGACAGGGCTACGAGCAGTACTTC.

The J gene is TRBJ2-7, the V gene TRBV29-1; possibly TRBD1 for D (6 bases). The V and J ends lost 5 bases and 4 bases respectively, with 12 bases between them. CDR1 and CDR2 from the germline V gene are SQVTM and ANQGSEA. The CDR3 spans 12 residues. CDR3 in DNA: TGCAGCGTTTCGGCAGGGACATACGAGCAGTACTTC. Translating gives CSVSAGTYEQYF.

This clonotype was seen ten or more times. The CDR3 nucleotides read TGTGCCAGCAGCCCCGGGGAGGCGAACACTGAAGCTTTCTTT. It translates to CASSPGEANTEAFF. V gene TRBV3-1 combines with J gene TRBJ1-1; D is ambiguous. Germline CDR1 and CDR2: LGHDT and YNNKEL (reference sequence). V shed 4 bases and J shed 1 base, with 10 bases lying between them. This CDR3 has 14 residues.

This clonotype has a count of ten or more. This rearrangement joins TRBV4-1 to TRBJ2-7; TRBD1 might be the D (7 bases). The CDR3 is 15 amino acids. Germline loops: CDR1 MGHRA, CDR2 YSYEKL. V was shortened by 4 bases and J by 3 bases, with 16 bases between the two germline ends. CDR3 DNA sequence: TGCGCCAGCAGCCTCTTTGCGGGACAGTACTACGAGCAGTACTTC. The encoded protein is CASSLFAGQYYEQYF.

The V and J genes are TRBV12-3 or TRBV12-4 and TRBJ2-1; 10 positions match TRBD1. With 5 bases clipped from V and 14 bases from J, the junction kept 15 bases outside the gene matches. This CDR3 spans 15 amino acids. The CDR3 is CASSKSDRGSYPEFF. CDR3 sequence (DNA): TGTGCCAGCAGTAAATCGGACAGGGGGTCCTACCCAGAGTTCTTC.

The rearrangement joins TRBV7-8 to TRBJ1-4; possibly TRBD1 for D (6 bases). CDR1 SGHVS and CDR2 FQNEAQ come from the germline V gene. The CDR3 runs 13 residues. V shed 5 bases and J shed 7 bases, with 11 bases lying between them. CDR3 in DNA: TGTGCCAGCAGCAGGGGGACCGCTGAAAAACTGTTTTTT. It is translated as CASSRGTAEKLFF. The entire variable domain, with the rest obtained from reference TRBV7-8 and TRBJ1-4, is as follows: GAGVSQSPRYKVAKRGQDVALRCDPISGHVSLFWYQQALGQGPEFLTYFQNEAQLDKSGLPSDRFFAERPEGSVSTLKIQRTQQEDSAVYLCASSRGTAEKLFFGSGTQLSVL.

The chain carries TRBV3-1 and TRBJ2-1, with 8 bases aligning to TRBD2. With 2 bases clipped from V and 7 bases from J, the junction kept 7 bases outside the gene matches. CDR3 size: 15 residues. Germline CDR1 is LGHDT and CDR2 is YNNKEL (reference sequence). DNA of the CDR3: TGTGCCAGCAGCCAACTGGGGAGCGGGGGAAATGAGCAGTTCTTC. Amino acids: CASSQLGSGGNEQFF.

This clonotype showed up just a few times. V and J are TRBV12-3 or TRBV12-4 and TRBJ1-1; tentatively, D is TRBD1 (5 bases). Trimming pared 6 bases from V and 4 bases from J, leaving 15 bases between. The CDR3 has 14 residues. The CDR3 spells CASRKGTAGTEAFF. CDR3 in DNA: TGTGCCAGCAGAAAGGGGACGGCGGGCACTGAAGCTTTCTTT.